Listed below are T cell receptor beta chains from one sample, sequenced in a study of T-cell memory formation after mild COVID-19. TCRdb processed the 5' RACE reads anew with MiXCR; each CDR3 protein has one entry. The sample has roughly 110,000 distinct CDR3 sequences; under 15% are singletons. Sequenced: PBMCs or a T cell subset sorted from them (not recorded which). These receptors all stem from an adult woman who had mild COVID-19 (a few samples of this study predate the infection). Cell type and time point are not known. Each CDR3 is given with its conserved first and last residue. D genes are given only for firm matches. Expanded clones get a size class; other rows say once, few or many, or leave the size out.

cdr3_length clone_size j_call d_call v_call cdr3_aa cdr3_nt
19 - TRBJ2-6 TRBD1 TRBV18 CASSPSWTGGASGANVLTF TGTGCCAGCTCACCATCTTGGACAGGGGGCGCGTCTGGGGCCAACGTCCTGACTTTC
14 few TRBJ2-1 TRBD1 TRBV9 CASSVGDRVDEQFF TGTGCCAGCAGCGTGGGGGACAGGGTGGATGAGCAGTTCTTC
16 few TRBJ2-5 TRBD2 TRBV20-1 CSAGLAGEGFGETQYF TGCAGTGCCGGACTAGCGGGGGAGGGCTTTGGAGAGACCCAGTACTTC
16 - TRBJ2-5 TRBD2 TRBV7-9 CASSLVGLAAEETQYF TGTGCCAGCAGCTTAGTCGGGCTAGCGGCCGAAGAGACCCAGTACTTC
15 few TRBJ2-7 TRBD2 TRBV11-2 CASSPMGGWAYEQYF TGTGCCAGCAGCCCCATGGGGGGGTGGGCCTACGAGCAGTACTTC
14 few TRBJ2-7 TRBD1 TRBV6-5 CASSYLYTGGEQYF TGTGCCAGCAGTTACTTGTACACAGGGGGCGAGCAGTACTTC
12 many TRBJ1-1 - TRBV28 CASSFPRDEAFF TGTGCCAGCAGTTTCCCCAGGGATGAAGCTTTCTTT
14 - TRBJ2-7 - TRBV27 CASSSGQSMYEQYF TGTGCCAGCAGCTCCGGACAGTCCATGTACGAGCAGTACTTC
12 - TRBJ2-1 - TRBV24-1 CATPKEYNEQFF TGTGCCACCCCAAAGGAATACAATGAGCAGTTCTTC
13 few TRBJ1-2 - TRBV12-3/TRBV12-4 CASRVDSHYGYTF TGTGCCAGCAGGGTGGACAGCCACTATGGCTACACCTTC
16 - TRBJ2-1 TRBD2 TRBV6-2/TRBV6-3 CASSYSKKGTTNEQFF TGTGCCAGCAGTTACTCGAAAAAAGGGACTACGAATGAGCAGTTCTTC
14 few TRBJ2-7 TRBD1 TRBV5-1 CASSPGTESYEQYF TGCGCCAGCAGCCCCGGGACAGAATCCTACGAGCAGTACTTC
15 - TRBJ2-7 TRBD2 TRBV2 CASIASGSLPYEQYF TGTGCCAGCATCGCTAGCGGGAGCCTCCCCTACGAGCAGTACTTC
15 few TRBJ2-5 - TRBV29-1 CSVQKGGASVETQYF TGCAGCGTCCAAAAGGGTGGGGCAAGCGTAGAGACCCAGTACTTC
16 - TRBJ2-1 - TRBV7-6 CASSLAVLQGDNEQFF TGTGCCAGCAGCTTAGCAGTGCTGCAGGGAGACAATGAGCAGTTCTTC
13 - TRBJ2-5 TRBD2 TRBV7-2 CASSLVAGQPQYF TGTGCCAGCAGCTTAGTAGCGGGGCAGCCCCAGTACTTC
14 few TRBJ2-1 TRBD1 TRBV7-9 CAIETGENYNEQFF TGTGCCATCGAGACAGGGGAGAACTACAATGAGCAGTTCTTC
16 many TRBJ2-5 TRBD2 TRBV7-6 CASNGASGSRGETQYF TGTGCCAGCAATGGGGCTAGCGGGAGTAGAGGAGAGACCCAGTACTTC
17 - TRBJ1-4 TRBD1 TRBV11-2 CASSLVGQGPTNEKLFF TGTGCCAGCAGCTTAGTGGGACAGGGACCAACTAATGAAAAACTGTTTTTT
17 - TRBJ2-1 - TRBV7-6 CASSQIGGFRSYNEQFF TGTGCCAGCAGCCAGATAGGGGGGTTTCGCTCCTACAATGAGCAGTTCTTC
19 - TRBJ2-5 TRBD1 TRBV10-3 CAISEEIFSSRGRGETQYF TGTGCCATCAGTGAGGAGATCTTCAGTTCTAGGGGGCGAGGGGAGACCCAGTACTTC
17 few TRBJ1-1 TRBD1 TRBV5-1 CASSRGIMGQGYTEAFF TGCGCCAGCAGCCGAGGGATTATGGGACAGGGATACACTGAAGCTTTCTTT
15 - TRBJ2-1 TRBD1 TRBV10-3 CAISEPGQGHNEQFF TGTGCCATCAGTGAACCGGGACAGGGCCACAATGAGCAGTTCTTC
13 few TRBJ2-5 - TRBV13 CASSLVSEETQYF TGTGCCAGCAGCTTAGTATCCGAGGAGACCCAGTACTTC
14 - TRBJ1-1 - TRBV11-1 CASSFEDGNTEAFF TGTGCCAGCAGCTTTGAGGATGGGAACACTGAAGCTTTCTTT
12 many TRBJ2-2 - TRBV5-1 CASSSTTGELFF TGCGCCAGCAGCTCCACGACCGGGGAGCTGTTTTTT
15 - TRBJ2-5 TRBD2 TRBV28 CASRPTSGDQETQYF TGTGCCAGCAGACCGACTAGCGGGGACCAAGAGACCCAGTACTTC
15 many TRBJ2-3 - TRBV7-2 CASSLSRSSADTQYF TGTGCCAGCAGCTTAAGTCGGTCTAGCGCAGATACGCAGTATTTT
17 few TRBJ1-1 - TRBV12-3/TRBV12-4 CASSLHFPGGGGTEAFF TGTGCCAGCAGTTTACATTTCCCTGGTGGGGGGGGAACTGAAGCTTTCTTT
15 few TRBJ1-5 - TRBV2 CASSEEPGPNQPQHF TGTGCCAGCAGTGAAGAGCCAGGGCCCAATCAGCCCCAGCATTTT
14 many TRBJ2-7 TRBD2 TRBV29-1 CSVELAGGLYEQYF TGCAGCGTTGAGTTAGCGGGGGGTCTCTACGAGCAGTACTTC
14 few TRBJ2-7 TRBD1 TRBV27 CASSPRDSNYEQYF TGTGCCAGCAGTCCCCGGGACAGCAACTACGAGCAGTACTTC
16 - TRBJ2-1 - TRBV20-1 CSARVLGAGTYNEQFF TGCAGTGCTAGAGTTCTAGGGGCGGGGACCTACAATGAGCAGTTCTTC
12 few TRBJ2-7 - TRBV6-5 CASLSHSYEQYF TGTGCCAGCCTTAGCCACTCCTACGAGCAGTACTTC
15 - TRBJ1-1 - TRBV5-1 CASSLGWGADTEAFF TGCGCCAGCAGCTTGGGCTGGGGGGCTGACACTGAAGCTTTCTTT
14 - TRBJ2-5 - TRBV6-5 CASSYSFSQETQYF TGTGCCAGCAGTTACTCTTTCTCTCAAGAGACCCAGTACTTC
17 - TRBJ1-2 TRBD1 TRBV4-2 CATNSRDRASANYGYTF TGTGCCACCAATTCTAGGGACAGGGCCTCGGCTAACTATGGCTACACCTTC
16 - TRBJ1-1 - TRBV5-6 CASSLEGPGLNTEAFF TGTGCCAGCAGCTTGGAGGGGCCGGGCCTGAACACTGAAGCTTTCTTT
16 - TRBJ1-2 - TRBV7-6 CASSQTTGVGGYGYTF TGTGCCAGCAGCCAGACTACGGGCGTTGGAGGCTATGGCTACACCTTC
14 many TRBJ1-1 - TRBV20-1 CSAPAGGPGTEAFF TGCAGTGCTCCGGCGGGGGGGCCGGGGACTGAAGCTTTCTTT
17 few TRBJ2-7 - TRBV21-1 CANLAGTSGTYSYEQYF TGTGCCAATTTGGCCGGGACTAGCGGGACCTATTCCTACGAGCAGTACTTC
13 few TRBJ2-5 - TRBV19 CASRGGGEETQYF TGTGCCAGTAGGGGAGGGGGCGAAGAGACCCAGTACTTC
14 few TRBJ2-7 TRBD1 TRBV20-1 CSARRPGQDYEQYF TGCAGTGCTAGAAGACCTGGACAGGACTACGAGCAGTACTTC
15 few TRBJ2-7 - TRBV7-6 CASSLAPLGGLEQYF TGTGCCAGCAGCTTAGCTCCACTGGGGGGGCTGGAGCAGTACTTC
14 few TRBJ1-6 - TRBV6-1 CASTSGQGYSPLHF TGTGCCAGCACTAGCGGGCAGGGGTATTCACCCCTCCACTTT
15 - TRBJ2-5 TRBD2 TRBV5-1 CASSWTSGGIETQYF TGCGCCAGCAGCTGGACTAGCGGGGGGATCGAGACCCAGTACTTC
14 many TRBJ2-1 - TRBV4-2 CASSQESSNNEQFF TGTGCCAGCAGCCAAGAAAGCTCGAACAATGAGCAGTTCTTC
13 - TRBJ2-5 TRBD1 TRBV18 CASSGTGKETQYF TGTGCCAGCTCCGGGACAGGGAAAGAGACCCAGTACTTC
13 many TRBJ2-3 - TRBV20-1 CSARPRDGDTQYF TGCAGTGCTAGACCGAGAGATGGAGATACGCAGTATTTT
15 few TRBJ2-3 - TRBV12-3/TRBV12-4 CASSFRVLGTDTQYF TGTGCCAGCAGTTTTAGGGTCTTGGGCACAGATACGCAGTATTTT